This T cell receptor (beta chain) is from a study of shared clonotypes between healthy human individuals. In the study overall: Three plates each covered CD4 naive and memory; CD8 naive two, CD8 memory one.

Germline-derived CDR1 and CDR2 are MNHNS and SASEGT. The V and J ends lost 6 bases and 8 bases respectively, with 20 bases between them. The CDR3 is made up of 15 amino acids. Study results and limitations: Only blood was sampled; tissue repertoires likely differ.

CCR7-negative CD45RA+ TemRA cells were pooled with CD45RO+ cells for CD8 memory. On sorted subsets, replicate PCRs used about 200 ng DNA, or tens of thousands of T cell genomes. Profiled with immunoSEQ multiplex PCR; TCRdb holds only in-frame clones, not every one. The sample contains fewer than 850,000 clones, about 92% of which appear only once. A remark on this clone: Antigen unknown.

The chain recombines TRBV6-1 with TRBJ2-1; the D is unclear. The sample taken for sequencing was memory CD8+ T cells from PBMCs. The subset is: CD45RO+ cells pooled with CCR7-negative TemRA cells. This TCR derives from a man younger than 30 in good health. Some clones in this sample may be carry-over from other donors' samples. CDR3 DNA: TGTGCCAGCAGCCCTCGAACTCTCTGGCGCGATGAGCAGTTCTTC. Amino acids: CASSPRTLWRDEQFF.